The clone carrying this T cell receptor beta chain was recorded at least ten times. No antigen is known for it. This sample was included in a study of T cell repertoires in cytomegalovirus infection. As for the study in general: A matching HLA type, together with CMV infection, was signaled by public TCR beta signatures. General study points: Summed public TCR beta family frequency identified CMV carriers bearing the relevant HLA. The ex vivo response was dominated by HLA-C-restricted CMV-specific TCR beta clonotypes.

TCRdb analysed the reads with MiXCR anew, one entry per CDR3 protein. This sample has approximately 150,000 distinct CDR3 sequences, with about 6.5% found just once. The CDR3 has 13 amino acids. J was trimmed by 9 bases and V by 5 bases; bases with no gene match: 6. From germline, CDR1 is SGHNT and CDR2 YENEEA. Sequencing was done on a sample of PBMCs. The TCR sequence derives from a human donor in good health (CMV status not recorded). Some clones in this sample may be carry-over from other donors' samples. The chain has TRBV11-3 and TRBJ2-1; 8 bases line up with TRBD1. The CDR3 DNA sequence: TGTGCCAGCAGCGCCAATCAGGGGGCTGAGCAGTTCTTC. This translates into CASSANQGAEQFF.